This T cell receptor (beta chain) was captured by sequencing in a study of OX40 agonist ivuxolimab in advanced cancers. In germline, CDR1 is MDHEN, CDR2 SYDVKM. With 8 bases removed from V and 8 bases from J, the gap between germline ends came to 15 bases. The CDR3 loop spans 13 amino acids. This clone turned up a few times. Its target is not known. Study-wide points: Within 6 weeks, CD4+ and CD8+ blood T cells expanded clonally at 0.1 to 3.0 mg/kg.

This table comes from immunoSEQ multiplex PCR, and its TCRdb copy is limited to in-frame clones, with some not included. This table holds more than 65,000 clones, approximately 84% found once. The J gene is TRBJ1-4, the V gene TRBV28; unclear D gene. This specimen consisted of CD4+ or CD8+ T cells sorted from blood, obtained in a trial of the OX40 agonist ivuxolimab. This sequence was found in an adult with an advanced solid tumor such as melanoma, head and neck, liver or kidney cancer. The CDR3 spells CASGWVSEEKLFF. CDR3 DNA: TGTGCCAGCGGTTGGGTGTCAGAAGAAAAACTGTTTTTT.